The entry below gives a single TCR beta chain sequence along with its context. This sample was taken from a study of blood T cell repertoires in COVID-19. The overall study: The origin of the acute and convalescent COVID-19 samples was the United States, Italy and Spain. Sources were T cells, B-cell-depleted T cells, or PBMCs; the material itself was cDNA or gDNA.

V was pared by 6 bases and J by 7 bases, with 6 bases of the junction left unmatched. The CDR3 spans 14 residues. The germline V gene has CDR1 MNHEY and CDR2 SVGAGI. Per the authors' pipeline: The assay estimated nucleated cells by amplifying reference gene primers. Generated by immunoSEQ multiplex PCR, the TCRdb table keeps only in-frame clones and is missing some. V, J and clone size were drawn from that table, and D and trimming were deduced from the DNA. The table has some 200,000 clones, roughly 80% seen once; the top ten hold roughly 5%. Input material: peripheral blood. The rearrangement joins TRBV6-5 to TRBJ2-1; TRBD2 agrees at 10 bases. The TCR sequence derives from a woman aged 55-75 years who had recovered from COVID-19. The CDR3 is CASRQRGGRNEQFF. The CDR3 DNA reads TGTGCCAGCAGGCAGCGGGGGGGCCGTAATGAGCAGTTCTTC.